Listed here is a single TCR beta chain. This sample is part of a study of blood T cell repertoires in COVID-19. Study-wide context: Researchers got acute and convalescent COVID-19 samples from the United States, Italy and Spain. The analysed material was cDNA or gDNA that came from T cells, B-cell-depleted T cells, or PBMCs.

Study processing details: Reference gene primers were amplified, and this amplification served to estimate nucleated cell counts. Assay used: immunoSEQ multiplex PCR; TCRdb lists only in-frame clones, some missing. D and trimming were read from the DNA, whereas the V and J calls and clone size are those reported in that table. The sample shows 150,000 or so clones, around 88% of them seen only once. Sequences were obtained from peripheral blood. This TCR was sampled from a woman aged 55-69 years with acute or convalescent COVID-19.

The CDR3 nucleotides are TGTGCCAGCAGCCAGGAGACAGGGAAAGAGACCCAGTACTTC. It specifies CASSQETGKETQYF. The rearrangement links TRBV4-2 to TRBJ2-5, with TRBD1 matching over 7 bases. Germline V gene data show CDR1 as LGHNA and CDR2 as YNFKEQ. V shed 3 bases, J shed 3 bases, and the junction held 4 bases outside the gene matches. The CDR3 has 14 amino acids.